This TCR beta chain was recorded in a study of early T cells in non-severe SARS-CoV-2 infection (dated by TCRdb to about 2021). For context, the study as a whole: Bulk RNA from unsorted whole blood was used for TCR sequencing, so alpha and beta chains could not be paired.

Study-wide findings and limitations: VDJdb matching was skewed toward anti-spike CD8 responses and likely underestimated virus-specific expansions by missing private and CD4 specificities.

This clonotype was counted ten times or more. Its antigen is unknown. No qualities accompany the bases; no much larger clone lies one base away. From the germline V gene (reference sequence), CDR1 is SGHKS and CDR2 is YYEKEE. From the cysteine through the phenylalanine, the CDR3 covers 16 amino acids. CDR3 DNA is the only sequence kept; it has 48 bases, read in frame from the first base. V drops 5 bases and J drops 4 bases, leaving 18 bases in between. The protocol used for the library was 5' RACE. Sequencer: NextSeq 500. The TCR library protocol attached unique molecular identifiers to individual cDNA molecules to correct for sequencing error and PCR bias. TCR alpha and beta chains were both sequenced, and the abundances of alpha and beta sequences in each sample were closely correlated with each other. The original methods were these. V gene, J gene and CDR3 annotation of TCR sequences was performed with Decombinator V4. Expanded TCRs were defined as changing significantly between any two time points under a Poisson model with p below 0.0001. TCR abundances were normalised to the total number of TCRs sequenced per sample and expressed as counts per million. TRAV1-2 paired with TRAJ12, TRAJ20 or TRAJ33 defined MAIT TCRs, while TRAV10 paired with TRAJ18 defined iNKT TCRs. VDJdb, accessed on 1 November 2021, was searched for TCRs annotated for CMV, EBV and SARS-CoV-2, and TCRs annotated for more than one antigen were excluded. TCRdb reprocessed the public reads (quality trimming at Q25 with fastp, clone calling with MiXCR) and kept in-frame beta chains. Rows with one shared CDR3 protein collapse into an entry with the most common genes and DNA. V and J calls and clone size were set by TCRdb, not the authors. The sample yields approximately 56,000 distinct CDR3 sequences; approximately 11% were counted once. Approximately 13% of the sample is taken by the ten largest.

A case-control design nested within a healthcare worker cohort in London, UK, was used, with weekly nasopharyngeal swab PCR tests and blood sampling performed. Healthcare workers were recruited during the week of the UK lockdown, between 23 and 31 March 2020, and followed weekly for up to roughly 16 weeks. The TCR was taken from an adult who was a healthcare worker with PCR-confirmed SARS-CoV-2 infection or an uninfected control (not recorded which). The sample taken for sequencing was whole blood. The V and J segments used are TRBV5-5 and TRBJ2-2; confidence is insufficient to name the D gene. For the CDR3, the sequence is CASSSTSPLRTGELFF. In nucleotide form, the sequence is TGTGCCAGCAGTTCCACCAGCCCGCTGCGCACCGGGGAGCTGTTTTTT.